This T cell receptor beta chain was sequenced for a study of blood T cell repertoires in COVID-19. About the study: T cells, B-cell-depleted T cells, or PBMCs provided the cDNA or gDNA that served as material.

CDR3 length equals 16 residues. The germline gives CDR1 MNHEY, CDR2 SMNVEV (reference sequence). The J segment lost 1 base and the V segment lost 3 bases, leaving 6 bases of the junction unmatched. Only in-frame clones appear in the TCRdb table, and some are missing; sequencing was by immunoSEQ multiplex PCR. This table has 200,000 or so clones, approximately 79% appearing once. The sample consisted of peripheral blood. The V and J genes are TRBV27 and TRBJ2-4; 7 bases align to TRBD2. The receptor was isolated from a man aged 55 to 70 with active or convalescent COVID-19. Here the CDR3 DNA reads TGTGCCAGCAGTTTCGCCCCCGGGGGGGCCAAAAACATTCAGTACTTC. Protein sequence: CASSFAPGGAKNIQYF.